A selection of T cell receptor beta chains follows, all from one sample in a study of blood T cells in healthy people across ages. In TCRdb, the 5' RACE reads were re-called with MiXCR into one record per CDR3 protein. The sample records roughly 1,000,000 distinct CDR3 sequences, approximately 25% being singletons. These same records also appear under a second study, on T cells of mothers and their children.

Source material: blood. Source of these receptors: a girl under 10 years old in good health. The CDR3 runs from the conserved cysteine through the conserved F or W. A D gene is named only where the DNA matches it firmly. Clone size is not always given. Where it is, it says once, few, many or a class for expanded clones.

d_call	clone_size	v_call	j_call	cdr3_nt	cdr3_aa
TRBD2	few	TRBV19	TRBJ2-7	TGTGCCAGTAGTATAAATAGCGGGGGTAGCTCCTACGAGCAGTACTTC	CASSINSGGSSYEQYF
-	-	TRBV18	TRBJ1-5	TGTGCCAACTCCGGGGGGTATAGCAATCAGCCCCAGCATTTT	CANSGGYSNQPQHF
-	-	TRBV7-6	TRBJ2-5	TGTGCCAGCAGCTTACACCCCCAAGAGACCCAGTACTTC	CASSLHPQETQYF
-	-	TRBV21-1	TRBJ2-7	TGTGCCAGCAGCAAAGTGGAGCGGGTGTGCGAGCAGTACTTC	CASSKVERVCEQYF
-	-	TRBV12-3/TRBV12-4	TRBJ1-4	TGTGCCGGCAGTCGGACCGAAGAAAAACTGTTTTTT	CAGSRTEEKLFF
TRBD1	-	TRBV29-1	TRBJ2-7	TGCAGCGTTGTGTCAACAGGGGAGTGGTACGAGCAGTACTTC	CSVVSTGEWYEQYF
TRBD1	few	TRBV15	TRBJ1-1	TGTGCCACCAGCACTAGGACAGGTGAAATTGCTGAAGCTTTCTTT	CATSTRTGEIAEAFF
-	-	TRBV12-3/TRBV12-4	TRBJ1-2	TGTGCCAGCAGTTTAGATCCTTTTAACTATGGCTACACCTTC	CASSLDPFNYGYTF
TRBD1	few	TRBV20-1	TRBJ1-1	TGCAGTGCTAGAGCTCCGGGACAGGGCTCTGAAGCTTTCTTT	CSARAPGQGSEAFF
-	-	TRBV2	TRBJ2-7	TGTGCCAGCAGCGTGGGCTTTACTTACGAGCAGTACTTC	CASSVGFTYEQYF
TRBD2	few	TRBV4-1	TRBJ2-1	TGCGCCAGCAAGGTAGGGACTAGCGAATACAATGAGCAGTTCTTC	CASKVGTSEYNEQFF
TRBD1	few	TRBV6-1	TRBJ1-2	TGTGCCAGCACCAGGGGACAGGGCTTTTCGTTCTTCCCCTATGGCTACACCTTC	CASTRGQGFSFFPYGYTF
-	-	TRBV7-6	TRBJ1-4	TGTGCCAGCAGCTCTCGGCGCGTTGCTGAAAAACTGTTTTTT	CASSSRRVAEKLFF
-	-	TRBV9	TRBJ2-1	TGTGCCAGCAGGGCAGAGGCCATCTACAATGAGCAGTTCTTC	CASRAEAIYNEQFF
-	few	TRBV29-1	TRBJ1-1	TGCAGCGCGTCTCCTATCAGGGAGGCCACTGAAGCTTTCTTT	CSASPIREATEAFF
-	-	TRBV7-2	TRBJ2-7	TGTGCCAGCAGCTTAGCGCCTGCCACAGAGCAGTACTTC	CASSLAPATEQYF
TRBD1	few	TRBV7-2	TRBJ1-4	TGTGCCAGCAGCACGGGACAGGGGGGTGAAAAACTGTTTTTT	CASSTGQGGEKLFF
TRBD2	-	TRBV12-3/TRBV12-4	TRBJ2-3	TGTGCCAGCAGGACTAGCGGGAGGCCACCAGATACGCAGTATTTT	CASRTSGRPPDTQYF
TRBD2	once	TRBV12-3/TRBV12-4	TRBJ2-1	TGTGCCAGCAGGAATAGCGGGTTCTACAATGAGCAGTTCTTC	CASRNSGFYNEQFF
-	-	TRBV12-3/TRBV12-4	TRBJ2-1	TGTGCCAGCAGACTGAGGGAAGAGCAGTTCTTC	CASRLREEQFF
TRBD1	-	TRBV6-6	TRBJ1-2	TGTGCCAGCAGTCACCGCGGGACAGCCAACTATGGCTACACCTTC	CASSHRGTANYGYTF
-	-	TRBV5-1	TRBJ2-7	TGCGCCAGCAGCGAGCAGGTTCGCTCCTACGAGCAGTACTTC	CASSEQVRSYEQYF
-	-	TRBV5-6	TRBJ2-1	TGTGCCAGCAGCTTGGCGGGGGTTTACGAGCAGTTCTTC	CASSLAGVYEQFF
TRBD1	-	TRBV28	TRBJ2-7	TGTGCCAGCAGTTTACTTACAGGGGGCGCGGGCCTCTACGAGCAGTACTTC	CASSLLTGGAGLYEQYF
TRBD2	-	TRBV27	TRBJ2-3	TGTGCCAGCGGTAGGCTGACTAGCGGAGGCACAGATACGCAGTATTTT	CASGRLTSGGTDTQYF
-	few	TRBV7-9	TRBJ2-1	TGTGCCAGCAGCTTAGATCTAATCCCGGGCAATGAGCAGTTCTTC	CASSLDLIPGNEQFF
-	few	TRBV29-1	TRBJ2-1	TGCAGCGAGGGCCATCTAGAACTGGATGAGCAGTTCTTC	CSEGHLELDEQFF